This T cell receptor (beta chain) appears in the sequencing data of a study of beta chain features in type 1 diabetes. Study conclusions and caveats: A moderate, significant TCRB CDR3 shortening appeared in type 1 diabetes across four CD4+ subsets. The study found fewer insertions and more deletions at VDJ junctions in type 1 diabetes patients. PCR, the amplification step, might favor shorter templates, equally in patients and controls. A greater similarity of naive, central memory and Treg TCRB repertoires was seen among patients than among healthy donors.

The entirety of the isolated RNA underwent reverse transcription, so expressed TCRB transcripts were sequenced. Assay: immunoSEQ multiplex PCR; the TCRdb copy retains only in-frame clones and omits some. Seen here are 300,000 to 400,000 clones, roughly 13% observed once, and the top ten hold approximately 0.016%. The CDR3 has 14 residues. Germline V gives CDR1 SGDLS, CDR2 YYNGEE. V was pared by 3 bases and J by 1 base, with 3 bases of the junction left unmatched. In the case of this clone: No antigen is known for it.

The V and J genes are TRBV9 and TRBJ2-5; 7 positions match TRBD1. Sequenced: naive CD4+ T cells from blood. The receptor's source is a woman between 18 and 29 years old with type 1 diabetes. CDR3 in amino acids: CASSERQGQETQYF. In nucleotides, the CDR3 is TGTGCCAGCAGCGAACGACAGGGCCAAGAGACCCAGTACTTC.